The table lists the clone carrying this T cell receptor (beta chain) with a few counts. The antigen is not known. The data originate from a study of CD8+ T cells in alopecia areata. Turning to the study itself: Treated patients swallowed 5 to 10 mg of oral tofacitinib twice daily. The protocol delivered tofacitinib for 6 to 18 months, then withdrew it for 6 months. Study-level findings and limits: During tofacitinib treatment, many expanded lesional clones remained in scalp and blood. Expanded CD8+ clones among the top 100, and scalp clonality, were significantly decreased by tofacitinib.

Noted treatment: oral pan-JAK inhibitor, 5-10 mg twice daily. Once RNA had been extracted, it was reverse transcribed into cDNA to act as the sequencing template. Sequencing used immunoSEQ multiplex PCR; TCRdb keeps in-frame clones, though not all of them. The repertoire holds roughly 180,000 clones, approximately 50% seen once, with 10% in the top ten. The CDR3 sequence is 11 residues long. Germline V gene sequence: CDR1 SEHNR, CDR2 FQNEAQ (reference sequence). The ends were cut back, 6 bases at V and 8 bases at J, with 8 bases in the middle. The receptor was derived from a human donor with alopecia areata. V gene TRBV7-9 combines with J gene TRBJ2-1; D might be TRBD1 (5 bases). The sequences come from CD8+ T cells sorted from blood, collected between weeks 51 and 54, from a patient treated with tofacitinib. The CDR3 region has the DNA TGTGCCAGCAGGGTAGGGGATGAGCAGTTCTTC. Its translation is CASRVGDEQFF. The entire variable domain, with the rest obtained from reference TRBV7-9 and TRBJ2-1, is as follows: DTGVSQNPRHKITKRGQNVTFRCDPISEHNRLYWYRQTLGQGPEFLTYFQNEAQLEKSRLLSDRFSAERPKGSFSTLEIQRTEQGDSAMYLCASRVGDEQFFGPGTRLTVL.